This entry describes one T cell receptor beta chain. Its antigen is still unknown. The record originates from a study of shared clonotypes between healthy human individuals. V lost 5 bases and J 3 bases, leaving 11 bases between the germline ends. This CDR3 is 14 amino acids long. Germline V lookup: CDR1 SGHTA, CDR2 FQGNSA. Partitioning of CD4+ cells yielded a CD45RA+ naive subset and a CD45RA-negative memory subset. Study-wide points: Clonotypes that were shared across a handful of donors made up around 5% of naive CD4 clonotypes.

The data were produced by immunoSEQ multiplex PCR, yet TCRdb's version contains in-frame clones alone and is incomplete. The top ten hold about 0.35% of the sample, which has roughly 1,500,000 clones, about 98.5% seen once. Material for sequencing was naive CD4+ T cells sorted from blood. Subset reported: CD45RA+ positively selected. The clonotype was recovered from a young man in good health. The chain employs TRBV7-2 and TRBJ1-5, with D hard to call. The CDR3 nucleotides read TGTGCCAGCAGCGGATCCGGGATCAATCAGCCCCAGCATTTT. It yields the protein CASSGSGINQPQHF.